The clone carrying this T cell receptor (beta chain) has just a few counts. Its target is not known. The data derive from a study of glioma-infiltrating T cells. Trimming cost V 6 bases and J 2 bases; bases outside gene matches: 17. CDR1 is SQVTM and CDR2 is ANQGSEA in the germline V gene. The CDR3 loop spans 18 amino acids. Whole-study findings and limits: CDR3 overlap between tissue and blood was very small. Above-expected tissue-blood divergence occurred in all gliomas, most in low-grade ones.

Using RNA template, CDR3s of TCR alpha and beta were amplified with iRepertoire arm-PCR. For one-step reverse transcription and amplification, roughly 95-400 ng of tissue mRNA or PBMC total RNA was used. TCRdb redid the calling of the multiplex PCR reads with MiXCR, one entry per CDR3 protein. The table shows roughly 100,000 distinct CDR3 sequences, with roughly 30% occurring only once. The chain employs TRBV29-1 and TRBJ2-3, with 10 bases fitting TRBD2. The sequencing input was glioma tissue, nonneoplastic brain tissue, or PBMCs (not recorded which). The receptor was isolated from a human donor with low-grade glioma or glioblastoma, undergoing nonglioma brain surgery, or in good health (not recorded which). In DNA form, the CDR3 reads TGCAGCGTCTTAGGGGCTAGCGGGGGCCTTGACTCCACAGATACGCAGTATTTT. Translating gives CSVLGASGGLDSTDTQYF.